This T cell receptor beta chain was captured in a study of control samples from healthy donors and cancer patients. Repertoires were generated with immunoSEQ multiplex PCR, while TCRdb's copy carries only in-frame clones and drops some. This sample has about 82,000 clones; around 94% occur once, and the top ten carry 4.5% to 6%. In germline, CDR1 is SGHTA, CDR2 FQGNSA. This CDR3 region has 12 residues. V was shortened by 1 base and J by 6 bases, with 7 bases between the two germline ends. The TCR sequence derives from a young woman in good health. The chain recombines TRBV7-2 with TRBJ2-7; D gene ambiguous. The specimen was blood. Here the CDR3 reads CASSLVQGEQYF. CDR3 nucleotides: TGTGCCAGCAGCTTAGTTCAAGGCGAGCAGTACTTC.